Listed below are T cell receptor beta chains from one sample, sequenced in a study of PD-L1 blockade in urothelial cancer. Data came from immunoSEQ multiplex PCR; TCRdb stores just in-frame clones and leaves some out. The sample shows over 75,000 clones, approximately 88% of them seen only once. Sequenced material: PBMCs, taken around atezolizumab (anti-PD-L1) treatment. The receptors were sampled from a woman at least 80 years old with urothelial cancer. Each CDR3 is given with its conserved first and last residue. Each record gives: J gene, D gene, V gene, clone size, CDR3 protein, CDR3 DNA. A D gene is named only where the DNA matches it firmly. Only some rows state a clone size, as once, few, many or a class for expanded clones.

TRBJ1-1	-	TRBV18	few	CASSTTQVNTEAFF	TGTGCCAGCTCCACCACTCAGGTAAACACTGAAGCTTTCTTT
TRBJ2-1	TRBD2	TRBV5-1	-	CASSGVAGAYNEQFF	TGCGCCAGCAGCGGGGTGGCGGGAGCCTACAATGAGCAGTTCTTC
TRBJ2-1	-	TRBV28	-	CASRDIRKGNEQFF	TGTGCCAGCAGGGACATCCGGAAAGGCAATGAGCAGTTCTTC
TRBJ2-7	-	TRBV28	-	CASSRSWYEQYF	TGTGCCAGCAGCCGGAGCTGGTACGAGCAGTACTTC
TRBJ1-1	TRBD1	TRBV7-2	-	CASSTRSGTGNTEAFF	TGTGCCAGCAGCACTCGGTCCGGGACAGGGAACACTGAAGCTTTCTTT
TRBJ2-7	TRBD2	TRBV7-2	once	CASSPNTLAGVAVSYF	TGTGCCAGCAGCCCGAATACACTAGCGGGAGTGGCGGTTTCTTACTTC
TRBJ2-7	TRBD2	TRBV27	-	CASSFRTTSGRTSSYEQYF	TGTGCCAGCAGTTTTCGCACGACTAGCGGGAGGACTAGCTCCTACGAGCAGTACTTC
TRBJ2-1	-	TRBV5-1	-	CASSVGAIYNEQFF	TGCGCCAGCAGCGTGGGAGCTATCTACAATGAGCAGTTCTTC
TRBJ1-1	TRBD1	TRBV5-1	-	CASSFLTGGGITEAFF	TGCGCCAGCAGCTTCCTGACAGGGGGAGGAATCACTGAAGCTTTCTTT
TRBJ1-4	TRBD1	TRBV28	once	CASSGTVNEKLFF	TGTGCCAGCAGTGGGACAGTTAATGAAAAACTGTTTTTT
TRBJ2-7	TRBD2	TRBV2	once	CASSRTSGSKYEQYF	TGTGCCAGCAGTCGGACTAGCGGGAGTAAGTACGAGCAGTACTTC
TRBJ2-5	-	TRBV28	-	CASSFIGSGQETQYF	TGTGCCAGCAGTTTCATCGGCTCAGGCCAAGAGACCCAGTACTTC
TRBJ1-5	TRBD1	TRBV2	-	CASSSGTGLQPQHF	TGTGCCAGCAGTTCCGGGACAGGGCTGCAGCCCCAGCATTTT
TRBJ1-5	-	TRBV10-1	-	CASSETGRNQPQHF	TGCGCCAGCAGTGAAACTGGGCGCAATCAGCCCCAGCATTTT
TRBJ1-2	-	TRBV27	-	CASSFWQNYGYTF	TGTGCCAGCAGTTTTTGGCAGAACTATGGCTACACCTTC